Listed below are T cell receptor beta chains from one sample, sequenced in a study of post-analysis software for immune sequencing data. TCRdb processed the PCR reads anew with MiXCR; each CDR3 protein has one entry. The table has approximately 730,000 distinct CDR3 sequences, 46% seen once. Sequenced: blood. All receptors derive from a girl aged 10 to 17 with multiple sclerosis. Each CDR3 is given with its conserved first and last residue.

>TRBV28
CASSRVLEQYF
>TRBV12-3/TRBV12-4
CASSIGLAKADTQYF
>TRBV29-1
CSAGQQETQYF
>TRBV7-2
CASSFTGGAGETQYF
>TRBV20-1
CSARGPDRYNEQFF
>TRBV7-8
CASSLGGTTNTGELFF
>TRBV7-6
CASSLVETGGAYGYTF
>TRBV12-3/TRBV12-4
CASTQGTSGSYNEQFF
>TRBV9
CASGGIKDGYTF
>TRBV4-3
CASSLRTRGEKLFF
>TRBV4-2
CASSPSDPALAYNEQFF
>TRBV27
CASSPVAGYEQYF
>TRBV4-2
CASSHGLQGANTGELFF
>TRBV12-3/TRBV12-4
CASSLLRLAGGDEQFF
>TRBV3-1
CASSQNRVRIGKGSYNEQFF